A selection of T cell receptor beta chains follows, all from one sample in a study of shared clonotypes between healthy human individuals. This table comes from immunoSEQ multiplex PCR, and its TCRdb copy is limited to in-frame clones, with some not included. The sample consists of roughly 680,000 clones, around 70% of them appearing once. The sequenced material came from memory CD4+ T cells sorted from blood. The receptors originated from a woman younger than 45 in good health. The CDR3 runs from the conserved cysteine through the conserved F or W. The D gene is left open where the match is weak. The size entry is marked missing in some rows and otherwise reads once, few, many or a size class.

d_gene: -; j_gene: TRBJ1-1; abundance: few; v_gene: TRBV5-6; CDR3aa: CASSLTWDTEAFF
d_gene: TRBD1; j_gene: TRBJ2-7; abundance: -; v_gene: TRBV7-2; CDR3aa: CASSRTGTVRDEQYF
d_gene: -; j_gene: TRBJ2-7; abundance: -; v_gene: TRBV7-9; CDR3aa: CASSLFPRSRAYYEQYF
d_gene: -; j_gene: TRBJ2-3; abundance: few; v_gene: TRBV10-3; CDR3aa: CAIGGESAGQYF
d_gene: -; j_gene: TRBJ1-1; abundance: -; v_gene: TRBV19; CDR3aa: CASTWGRVNTEAFF
d_gene: TRBD1; j_gene: TRBJ2-5; abundance: once; v_gene: TRBV27; CDR3aa: CASSAAGTGGYETQYF
d_gene: TRBD2; j_gene: TRBJ2-1; abundance: -; v_gene: TRBV7-9; CDR3aa: CASSVSGTYNEQFF
d_gene: -; j_gene: TRBJ2-3; abundance: once; v_gene: TRBV21-1; CDR3aa: CASRELRRHTDTQYF
d_gene: -; j_gene: TRBJ1-2; abundance: -; v_gene: TRBV18; CDR3aa: CASSPSTGNYGYTF
d_gene: -; j_gene: TRBJ1-1; abundance: few; v_gene: TRBV2; CDR3aa: CASGVDTEAFF
d_gene: -; j_gene: TRBJ2-5; abundance: -; v_gene: TRBV6-5; CDR3aa: CASSYSPSPIKETQYF
d_gene: -; j_gene: TRBJ1-4; abundance: -; v_gene: TRBV4-1; CDR3aa: CASSARPGHGNEKLFF
d_gene: -; j_gene: TRBJ1-2; abundance: -; v_gene: TRBV6-5; CDR3aa: CASSFVGNSGYTF
d_gene: TRBD2; j_gene: TRBJ2-3; abundance: -; v_gene: TRBV19; CDR3aa: CASSRLAGTDTQYF
d_gene: -; j_gene: TRBJ1-1; abundance: -; v_gene: TRBV7-9; CDR3aa: CASSLANAQKAFF
d_gene: -; j_gene: TRBJ1-2; abundance: -; v_gene: TRBV28; CDR3aa: CASTRYYGYTF
d_gene: TRBD1; j_gene: TRBJ2-1; abundance: -; v_gene: TRBV7-9; CDR3aa: CASSLDRGSYNEQFF
d_gene: -; j_gene: TRBJ1-4; abundance: -; v_gene: TRBV7-9; CDR3aa: CASSGQINRVPNEKLFF
d_gene: -; j_gene: TRBJ1-1; abundance: -; v_gene: TRBV5-1; CDR3aa: CASSFGIPRGDRSGTEAFF
d_gene: TRBD2; j_gene: TRBJ2-5; abundance: -; v_gene: TRBV9; CDR3aa: CASSDPRVAGETQYF
d_gene: -; j_gene: TRBJ2-1; abundance: -; v_gene: TRBV5-1; CDR3aa: CASSPGTGGVEQFF
d_gene: -; j_gene: TRBJ1-1; abundance: -; v_gene: TRBV19; CDR3aa: CASSDRFMNTEAFF
d_gene: -; j_gene: TRBJ1-2; abundance: -; v_gene: TRBV28; CDR3aa: CASSTPGRGFGGYTF
d_gene: -; j_gene: TRBJ2-5; abundance: few; v_gene: TRBV7-9; CDR3aa: CASSSVLQETQYF
d_gene: -; j_gene: TRBJ1-5; abundance: -; v_gene: TRBV28; CDR3aa: CASSDVGQPQHF
d_gene: -; j_gene: TRBJ1-2; abundance: few; v_gene: TRBV28; CDR3aa: CASSLNINYGYTF
d_gene: TRBD1; j_gene: TRBJ2-1; abundance: once; v_gene: TRBV29-1; CDR3aa: CSVALDRGRNEQFF
d_gene: -; j_gene: TRBJ1-3; abundance: -; v_gene: TRBV28; CDR3aa: CATGRSSGNTIYF
d_gene: TRBD2; j_gene: TRBJ2-3; abundance: few; v_gene: TRBV2; CDR3aa: CASSANGGELADTQYF
d_gene: -; j_gene: TRBJ2-7; abundance: -; v_gene: TRBV4-1; CDR3aa: CASSQGTVSSYEQYF
d_gene: TRBD1; j_gene: TRBJ1-4; abundance: -; v_gene: TRBV27; CDR3aa: CASSRGQRGTMEEKLFF
d_gene: -; j_gene: TRBJ2-3; abundance: -; v_gene: TRBV2; CDR3aa: CASSEGSADTQYF
d_gene: -; j_gene: TRBJ1-2; abundance: once; v_gene: TRBV5-1; CDR3aa: CASSLTGQGYTF
d_gene: -; j_gene: TRBJ1-4; abundance: few; v_gene: TRBV5-4; CDR3aa: CASSSPDGRGEKLFF
d_gene: TRBD1; j_gene: TRBJ2-1; abundance: -; v_gene: TRBV29-1; CDR3aa: CSATSGQGKNEQFF
d_gene: -; j_gene: TRBJ1-4; abundance: -; v_gene: TRBV9; CDR3aa: CASSAGDGKEKLFF
d_gene: TRBD2; j_gene: TRBJ2-7; abundance: -; v_gene: TRBV6-1; CDR3aa: CASSEITGLLAVYEQYF
d_gene: -; j_gene: TRBJ2-7; abundance: -; v_gene: TRBV5-1; CDR3aa: CASYPVAGGTYEQYF
d_gene: -; j_gene: TRBJ2-1; abundance: many; v_gene: TRBV6-5; CDR3aa: CASTSNRAAYNEQFF
d_gene: -; j_gene: TRBJ2-1; abundance: -; v_gene: TRBV12-2; CDR3aa: CASRLADGHNEQFF
d_gene: -; j_gene: TRBJ2-7; abundance: many; v_gene: TRBV21-1; CDR3aa: CASSKEGASYEQYF
d_gene: -; j_gene: TRBJ1-1; abundance: -; v_gene: TRBV7-2; CDR3aa: CASSLTRAGNTEAFF
d_gene: -; j_gene: TRBJ2-7; abundance: many; v_gene: TRBV25-1; CDR3aa: CASSVTLADSYEQYF
d_gene: -; j_gene: TRBJ1-6; abundance: -; v_gene: TRBV4-1; CDR3aa: CASSQAFQDSPLHF
d_gene: -; j_gene: TRBJ1-3; abundance: -; v_gene: TRBV27; CDR3aa: CASALEARTNGNTIYF